A single T cell receptor (beta chain) is shown here with its context. The antigen is unknown. Genomic DNA of every subset was divided equally among multiple immunoSEQ plates. Source study methods: Junction-only sequences without quality scores came from ImmunoSEQ, so filtering differed. Clones were sequenced by immunoSEQ multiplex PCR, and TCRdb holds only the in-frame ones, with some missing. The V and J calls and clone size are taken from that table; D and trimming were inferred from the DNA. The sample yields around 1.9 million clones, 93% seen once. Positively selected for CCR7, the CD45RO-negative cells used as naive CD8 cells excluded terminally differentiated effector memory CD45RA+ cells. The sample belongs to a study of shared clonotypes between healthy human individuals. Whole-study context: Each donor's CD4 naive and CD4 memory cells filled three plates apiece, CD8 naive two, and CD8 memory one.

Study results and caveats: An anticipated effect of sequencing depth on clonotype sharing among donors was recognized.

Sequencing input: naive CD8+ T cells from PBMCs. The source is a man younger than 35 in good health. Some clones in this sample may be carry-over from other donors' samples.

CDR3 nucleotide sequence: TGTGCCAGCAGTTCCCGGGACGCTCTGTACAATGAGCAGTTCTTC. Encoded protein: CASSSRDALYNEQFF. The chain joins TRBV27 to TRBJ2-1, with D perhaps matching TRBD1 or TRBD2 (5 bases each). The V end lost 4 bases, the J end lost 4 bases, and 14 bases lay between the germline ends. This CDR3 has 15 residues. The germline V gene has CDR1 MNHEY and CDR2 SMNVEV (reference sequence).